The 5 T cell receptor beta chains below were found in one sample sequenced in a study of blood T cell repertoires in COVID-19. Produced via immunoSEQ multiplex PCR; TCRdb's table is partial and in-frame only. The sample has about 200,000 clones; 75% to 90% are singletons. Sequenced material: peripheral blood. The receptors stem from an elderly woman with COVID-19, enrolled during active disease.

The V and J genes are TRBV19 and TRBJ2-2, with a possible D match to TRBD2 (5 bases). CDR3 length: 15 amino acids. In germline, CDR1 is LNHDA, CDR2 SQIVND (reference sequence). Trimming stripped 3 bases from V and 4 bases from J, with 12 bases between. For the CDR3, the DNA is TGTGCCAGTAGTATCGGGGTACGGGGCACCGGGGAGCTGTTTTTT. It encodes CASSIGVRGTGELFF.

This clone was seen a few times. This rearrangement joins TRBV5-6 to TRBJ1-2, with 7 nucleotides matching TRBD1. Trimming cost V 6 bases and J 0 bases; bases outside gene matches: 8. This CDR3 is 15 amino acids long. Germline CDR1 and CDR2: SGHDT and YYEEEE. DNA for the CDR3: TGTGCCAGCATCCCGGGACAGCGGACTAACTATGGCTACACCTTC. Translation gives CASIPGQRTNYGYTF.

The V call is TRBV9, the J call TRBJ2-3; TRBD2 agrees at 13 bases. The trim removed 4 bases at V and 7 bases at J, leaving 6 bases unmatched. The V gene's germline CDR1 is SGDLS and CDR2 YYNGEE. The CDR3 sequence is 15 residues long. Written as DNA, the CDR3 is TGTGCCAGCAGCCCCCCGGGACTAGCGGGAAATACGCAGTATTTT. Amino acid sequence: CASSPPGLAGNTQYF. The full variable domain, with the rest looked up from reference TRBV9 and TRBJ2-3, is DSGVTQTPKHLITATGQRVTLRCSPRSGDLSVYWYQQSLDQGLQFLIQYYNGEERAKGNILERFSAQQFPDLHSELNLSSLELGDSALYFCASSPPGLAGNTQYFGPGTRLTVL.

The V gene is TRBV6-5, the J gene TRBJ1-2; no firm D call. Trimming pared 5 bases from V and 2 bases from J, leaving 15 bases between. CDR3 length: 15 residues. CDR1 and CDR2 from the germline V gene are MNHEY and SVGAGI. CDR3 loop: CASSPSLYINYGYTF. The CDR3 coding sequence is TGTGCCAGCAGTCCTTCCCTGTATATCAACTATGGCTACACCTTC.

The chain uses TRBV6-5 and TRBJ1-5; D gene ambiguous. V was clipped by 4 bases and J by 3 bases, with 10 bases between them. From germline, CDR1 is MNHEY and CDR2 SVGAGI. The CDR3 length is 14 residues. This chain's CDR3 is CASSSRRDNQPQHF. The CDR3 DNA is TGTGCCAGCAGTTCCCGACGGGACAATCAGCCCCAGCATTTT.